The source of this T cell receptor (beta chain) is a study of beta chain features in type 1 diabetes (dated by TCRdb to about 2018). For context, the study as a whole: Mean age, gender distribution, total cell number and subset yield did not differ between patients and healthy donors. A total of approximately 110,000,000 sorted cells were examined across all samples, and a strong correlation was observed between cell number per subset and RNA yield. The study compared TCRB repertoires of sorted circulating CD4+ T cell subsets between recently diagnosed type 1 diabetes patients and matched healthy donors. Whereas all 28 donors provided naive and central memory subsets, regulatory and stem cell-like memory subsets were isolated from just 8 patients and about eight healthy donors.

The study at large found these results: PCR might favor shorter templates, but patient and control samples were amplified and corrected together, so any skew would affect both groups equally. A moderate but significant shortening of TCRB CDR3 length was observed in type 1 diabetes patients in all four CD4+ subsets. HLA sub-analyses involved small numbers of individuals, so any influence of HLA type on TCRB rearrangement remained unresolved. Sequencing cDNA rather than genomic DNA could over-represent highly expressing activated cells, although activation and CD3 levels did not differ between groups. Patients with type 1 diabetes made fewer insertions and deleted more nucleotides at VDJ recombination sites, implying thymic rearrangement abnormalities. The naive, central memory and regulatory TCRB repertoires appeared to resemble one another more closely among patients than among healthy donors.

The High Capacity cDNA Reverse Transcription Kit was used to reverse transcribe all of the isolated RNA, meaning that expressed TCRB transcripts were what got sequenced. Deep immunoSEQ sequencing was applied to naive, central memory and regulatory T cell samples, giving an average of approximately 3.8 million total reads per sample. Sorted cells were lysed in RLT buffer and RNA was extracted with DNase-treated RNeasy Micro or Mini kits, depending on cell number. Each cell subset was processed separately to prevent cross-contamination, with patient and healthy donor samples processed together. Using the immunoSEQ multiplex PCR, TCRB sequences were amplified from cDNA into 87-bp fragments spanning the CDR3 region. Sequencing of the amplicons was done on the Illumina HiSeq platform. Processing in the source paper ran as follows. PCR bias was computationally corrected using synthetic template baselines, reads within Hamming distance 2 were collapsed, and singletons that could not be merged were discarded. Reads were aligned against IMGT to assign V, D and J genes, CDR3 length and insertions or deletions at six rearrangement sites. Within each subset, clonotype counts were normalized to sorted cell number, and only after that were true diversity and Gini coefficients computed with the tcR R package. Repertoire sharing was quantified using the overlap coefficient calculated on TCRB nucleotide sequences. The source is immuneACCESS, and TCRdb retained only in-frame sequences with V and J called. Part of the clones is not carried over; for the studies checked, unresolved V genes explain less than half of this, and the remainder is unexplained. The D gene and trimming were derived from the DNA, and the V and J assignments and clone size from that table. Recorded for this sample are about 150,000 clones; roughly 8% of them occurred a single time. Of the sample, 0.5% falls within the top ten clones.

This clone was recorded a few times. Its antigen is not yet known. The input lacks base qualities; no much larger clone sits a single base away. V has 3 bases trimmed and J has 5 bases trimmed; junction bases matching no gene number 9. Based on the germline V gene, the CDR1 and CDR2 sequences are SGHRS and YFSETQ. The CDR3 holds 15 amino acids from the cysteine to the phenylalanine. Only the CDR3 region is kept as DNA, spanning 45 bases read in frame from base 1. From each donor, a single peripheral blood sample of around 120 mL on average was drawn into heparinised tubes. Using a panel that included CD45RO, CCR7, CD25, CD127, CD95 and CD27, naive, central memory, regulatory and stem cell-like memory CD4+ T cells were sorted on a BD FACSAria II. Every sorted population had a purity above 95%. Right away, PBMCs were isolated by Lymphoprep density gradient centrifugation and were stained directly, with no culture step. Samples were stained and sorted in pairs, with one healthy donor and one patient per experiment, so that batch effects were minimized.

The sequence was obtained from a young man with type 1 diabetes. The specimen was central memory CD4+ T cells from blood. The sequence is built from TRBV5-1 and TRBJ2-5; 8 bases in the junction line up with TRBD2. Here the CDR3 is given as CASSSPSGGWETQYF. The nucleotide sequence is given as TGCGCCAGCAGCTCCCCAAGCGGGGGCTGGGAGACCCAGTACTTC.